The rows below give T cell receptor beta chains drawn from one sample of a study of blood T cell repertoires in COVID-19. Clones were sequenced by immunoSEQ multiplex PCR, and TCRdb holds only the in-frame ones, with some missing. The sample yields about 89,000 clones, 75% to 85% seen once. Sequenced material: peripheral blood. These receptors originate from a woman of 80 years or more with acute or convalescent COVID-19. CDR3s include the opening cysteine and the closing phenylalanine or tryptophan. D genes are given only for firm matches. Only some rows state a clone size, as once, few, many or a class for expanded clones.

TRBJ2-3 TRBV27 17 TRBD2 NA CASSFMASGRIWGTQYF TGTGCCAGCAGTTTTATGGCTAGCGGGAGAATATGGGGTACGCAGTATTTT
TRBJ2-5 TRBV27 16 NA NA CASSSIDLTGRETQYF TGTGCCAGCAGTTCGATAGACCTAACAGGGAGAGAGACCCAGTACTTC
TRBJ2-3 TRBV10-1 14 NA NA CASSESAVTDTQYF TGCGCCAGCAGTGAGTCGGCGGTCACAGATACGCAGTATTTT
TRBJ1-1 TRBV19 13 NA NA CASSITRDTEAFF TGTGCCAGTAGTATAACCAGGGACACTGAAGCTTTCTTT
TRBJ2-7 TRBV5-1 15 TRBD2 NA CASSFGTSGTTEQYF TGCGCCAGCAGCTTCGGGACTAGCGGGACTACCGAGCAGTACTTC
TRBJ1-1 TRBV30 16 NA few CAWRSWAVGVNTEAFF TGTGCCTGGAGAAGTTGGGCAGTCGGGGTTAACACTGAAGCTTTCTTT
TRBJ1-2 TRBV4-2 17 TRBD1 few CASSQGSSTQGARGYTF TGTGCCAGCAGCCAAGGCTCCTCGACTCAGGGGGCGCGTGGCTACACCTTC
TRBJ2-3 TRBV7-2 12 NA NA CASSFGGQVQYF TGTGCCAGCAGCTTCGGGGGGCAGGTGCAGTATTTT
TRBJ1-5 TRBV6-1 15 NA NA CASSEHGGRNQPQHF TGTGCCAGCAGTGAACATGGGGGCAGAAACCAGCCCCAGCATTTT
TRBJ2-3 TRBV12-5 13 NA NA CASASVGTDTQYF TGTGCTAGTGCCTCGGTGGGCACAGATACGCAGTATTTT
TRBJ2-1 TRBV19 14 NA NA CASSIQGIGGEQFF TGTGCCAGTAGTATTCAGGGGATTGGTGGTGAGCAGTTCTTC
TRBJ2-1 TRBV5-1 17 TRBD2 NA CASSYGLAGAAYNEQFF TGCGCCAGCAGCTACGGACTAGCGGGAGCCGCCTACAATGAGCAGTTCTTC
TRBJ2-1 TRBV23-1 12 NA NA CASRRDYNEQFF TGCGCCAGCCGAAGAGACTACAATGAGCAGTTCTTC
TRBJ1-2 TRBV9 15 NA NA CASSVGGTRGYGYTF TGTGCCAGCAGCGTAGGAGGTACGAGAGGTTATGGCTACACCTTC
TRBJ2-7 TRBV7-9 13 NA once CASSLAGSYEQYF TGTGCCAGCAGCTTAGCCGGCTCCTACGAGCAGTACTTC
TRBJ2-7 TRBV5-1 14 NA NA CASPSRRRSYEQYF TGCGCCAGTCCCTCCCGCCGCAGGTCCTACGAGCAGTACTTC
TRBJ2-7 TRBV7-8 15 TRBD1 NA CASRATGQGSYEQYF TGTGCCAGCAGGGCTACGGGACAGGGCTCTTACGAGCAGTACTTC
TRBJ2-1 TRBV13 13 NA NA CASSLAGHDEQFF TGTGCCAGCAGCTTAGCGGGTCATGATGAGCAGTTCTTC
TRBJ1-2 TRBV25-1 14 TRBD1 NA CASSQDRADYGYTF TGTGCCAGCAGCCAGGACAGGGCGGACTATGGCTACACCTTC
TRBJ1-4 TRBV5-1 16 TRBD1 NA CASSLEQGGTNEKLFF TGCGCCAGCAGCCTGGAACAGGGGGGAACTAATGAAAAACTGTTTTTT
TRBJ2-3 TRBV4-2 15 NA once CASSQEGLSGDTQYF TGTGCCAGCAGCCAAGAGGGCCTATCTGGGGATACGCAGTATTTT
TRBJ2-7 TRBV12-2 14 NA NA CASRLVEASYEQYF TGTGCAAGTCGCTTAGTAGAGGCCTCCTACGAGCAGTACTTC
TRBJ2-1 TRBV6-4 11 TRBD1 NA CASSERQGQFF TGTGCCAGCAGTGAGAGACAGGGCCAGTTCTTC
TRBJ2-7 TRBV5-6 14 NA NA CASSRGWVAYEQYF TGTGCCAGCAGCCGGGGTTGGGTAGCCTACGAGCAGTACTTC
TRBJ2-2 TRBV19 16 TRBD2 NA CASTQAGGGRAGELFF TGTGCCAGTACTCAAGCCGGAGGCGGGAGGGCCGGGGAGCTGTTTTTT
TRBJ1-2 TRBV5-6 15 NA NA CASSLRTYNPYGYTF TGTGCCAGCAGCTTGCGAACGTACAACCCCTATGGCTACACCTTC
TRBJ2-2 TRBV5-4 15 NA NA CASSFLVENTGELFF TGTGCCAGCAGCTTTTTGGTAGAGAACACCGGGGAGCTGTTTTTT
TRBJ2-3 TRBV5-1 16 TRBD1 NA CASSPGTGSRTDTQYF TGCGCCAGCAGCCCGGGGACAGGGAGCAGGACAGATACGCAGTATTTT
TRBJ2-5 TRBV29-1 11 NA NA CSVGQQETQYF TGCAGCGTCGGACAGCAAGAGACCCAGTACTTC